This T cell receptor (beta chain) appears in the sequencing data of a study of CD8+CD57+ T cells in acquired aplastic anemia. Genomic DNA provided the template from which TCR beta VDJ and CDR3 profiles were obtained. In TCRdb, the reads were re-called with MiXCR into one record per CDR3 protein. The profile shows about half a million distinct CDR3 sequences, over 25% of them singletons. Study-wide results and limits: CD8+ Simpson's diversity showed no significant patient-control difference.

With respect to this clonotype: What it recognizes is unknown. It may be a read error: a sequence one base away is much more abundant.

Germline CDR1 is LNHDA and CDR2 is SQIVND (reference sequence). V shed 6 bases and J shed 8 bases, with 22 bases lying between them. This CDR3 comprises 15 residues. Sequencing involved patients with CD8+CD57+ cell expansion previously shown by flow cytometry. The chain has TRBV19 and TRBJ1-2; TRBD1 might be the D (6 bases). Sequenced material: sorted CD4+, CD8+, or CD8+CD57+ T cells (not recorded which) from PBMCs. The receptor was isolated from a human donor with aplastic anemia. CDR3 sequence (DNA): TGTGCCAGTAGGCAGGGGACCGACGTAGTTTCGGGCTACACCTTC. Translation gives CASRQGTDVVSGYTF.